A single sample is the source of the 30 T cell receptor beta chains below, sequenced in a study of T cell responses to AZD1222 COVID-19 vaccine. Method: immunoSEQ multiplex PCR; TCRdb's copy keeps in-frame clones and lacks some. Of roughly 120,000 clones in the sample, more than 75% were seen once. This specimen was peripheral blood, taken on day 0 of AZD1222 vaccination. The receptor set was obtained from an adult in good health.

This chain links TRBV7-9 with TRBJ2-5, with D perhaps TRBD1 or TRBD2 (6 bases each). Germline V gene data show CDR1 as SEHNR and CDR2 as FQNEAQ (reference sequence). V was cut by 1 base and J by 4 bases, with 13 bases left in between. This CDR3 has 15 residues. As DNA, the CDR3 is TGTGCCAGCAGCTTAGATATCGGGGGCCCAGAGACCCAGTACTTC. Its translation is CASSLDIGGPETQYF.

This sequence joins TRBV28 and TRBJ1-2; 7 nucleotides agree with TRBD1. CDR3 length equals 14 residues. V lost 3 bases and J lost 4; bases outside the gene matches: 5. The germline gives CDR1 MDHEN, CDR2 SYDVKM. This chain's CDR3 is CASSLTGTGYGYTF. The CDR3 region has the DNA TGTGCCAGCAGTTTGACAGGGACGGGCTATGGCTACACCTTC.

The genes are TRBV25-1 and TRBJ2-3; 13 bases line up with TRBD2. V shed 1 base, J shed 3 bases, and the junction held 4 bases outside the gene matches. The V gene's germline CDR1 is MGHDK and CDR2 SYGVNS. The CDR3 runs 17 residues. The CDR3 coding sequence is TGTGCCAGCAGTGAATCCGTGGGACTAGCGGGAACAGATACGCAGTATTTT. Translation: CASSESVGLAGTDTQYF.

V and J are TRBV7-2 and TRBJ2-7; D unresolved. CDR3 length: 14 residues. In germline, CDR1 is SGHTA, CDR2 FQGNSA. Between the trimmed V and J ends, which lost 0 bases and 2 bases, there was a span of 8 bases. The CDR3 reads CASSLAGSTYEQYF. Written as DNA, the CDR3 is TGTGCCAGCAGCTTAGCGGGCTCAACCTACGAGCAGTACTTC.

The V gene is TRBV7-9, the J gene TRBJ1-2; perhaps TRBD1 as D (6 bases). This CDR3 has 13 amino acids. V gave up 5 bases and J gave up 2 bases, with 9 bases separating them. CDR1 and CDR2 from the germline V gene are SEHNR and FQNEAQ (reference sequence). The CDR3 is CASSRTDNYGYTF. The CDR3 DNA is TGTGCCAGCAGCAGGACAGACAACTATGGCTACACCTTC.

This chain connects TRBV6-6 to TRBJ2-1; perhaps TRBD2 as D (6 bases). The CDR3 length is 13 residues. Germline CDR1 MNHNY, CDR2 SVGAGI (reference sequence). V lost 10 bases and J 5 bases, leaving 15 bases between the germline ends. The CDR3 DNA is TGTGCCACCTCTGGTGCGGGGAACAATGAGCAGTTCTTC. Translation: CATSGAGNNEQFF.

The chain joins TRBV11-1 to TRBJ2-1; the D is unclear. V was shortened by 0 bases and J by 5 bases, with 8 bases between the two germline ends. There are 14 residues in the CDR3. Germline V gives CDR1 SGHAT, CDR2 FQDESV (reference sequence). CDR3 sequence reads: CASSLAADDNEQFF. CDR3 sequence (DNA): TGTGCCAGCAGCTTAGCGGCGGACGACAATGAGCAGTTCTTC.

The rearrangement links TRBV18 to TRBJ1-5; D is uncertain. The CDR3 is 13 amino acids. CDR1 and CDR2 (germline): KGHSH, LQKENI. Trimming took 4 bases from V and 6 from J, leaving 10 bases between them. The CDR3 loop is CASSLDGGQPQHF. In DNA form, the CDR3 reads TGTGCCAGCTCACTGGACGGCGGTCAGCCCCAGCATTTT.

This clone has only a few counts. The V and J genes are TRBV4-3 and TRBJ2-5, with 7 bases lining up with TRBD2. With V trimmed by 0 bases and J by 6 bases, 4 bases remained unmatched. The CDR3 has 14 amino acids. CDR1 and CDR2 from the germline V gene are LGHNA and YSLEER. This CDR3 is CASSQDTSVKTQYF. CDR3 nucleotides: TGCGCCAGCAGCCAAGATACTAGCGTGAAGACCCAGTACTTC.

This chain joins TRBV6-1 and TRBJ1-6; tentatively, D is TRBD1 (6 bases). The CDR3 spans 16 residues. With 7 bases removed from V and 10 bases from J, the gap between germline ends came to 23 bases. The germline V gene encodes CDR1 MNHNS and CDR2 SASEGT. The CDR3 nucleotides read TGTGCCAGCAATGACCGGCGGGGGCAGGGGTTCTCACCCCTCCACTTT. Translating gives CASNDRRGQGFSPLHF.

The V gene is TRBV11-2, the J gene TRBJ2-7; TRBD2 matches 7 bases. The junction had 2 bases not matched to a gene; V was cut back by 0 bases and J by 0 bases. This CDR3 contains 15 residues. The germline V gene has CDR1 SGHAT and CDR2 FQNNGV. CDR3: CASSLERGSSYEQYF. The CDR3 nucleotides are TGTGCCAGCAGCTTAGAGCGGGGGAGCTCCTACGAGCAGTACTTC.

CDR3 DNA sequence: TGTGCCAGTAGTATGGCCGGGACAGGGCTGTCCGGTGAGCAGTTCTTC. Translation: CASSMAGTGLSGEQFF. J is TRBJ2-1 and V is TRBV19, with 9 bases lining up with TRBD1. V dropped 3 bases and J dropped 9; count of bases not matched to a gene: 12. Germline loops: CDR1 LNHDA, CDR2 SQIVND (reference sequence). The CDR3 covers 16 residues.

The chain has TRBV10-3 and TRBJ1-1; D is ambiguous. The length of the CDR3 is 17 residues. The V gene's germline CDR1 is ENHRY and CDR2 SYGVKD. V dropped 0 bases and J dropped 0 bases, with 14 bases sitting between them. DNA of the CDR3: TGTGCCATCAGTGAGTCGGAGAGGGCCCAAATGAACACTGAAGCTTTCTTT. It is translated as CAISESERAQMNTEAFF.

The chain has TRBV5-4 and TRBJ2-3, with TRBD2 identical over 7 bases. The V gene's germline CDR1 is SGHNT and CDR2 YYREEE (reference sequence). V trimming: 4 bases; J trimming: 4 bases; junction bases outside the gene matches: 9. The CDR3 has 15 amino acids. The CDR3 nucleotides read TGTGCCAGCAGCGCCCCGACTAGCTATCCAGATACGCAGTATTTT. Encoded protein: CASSAPTSYPDTQYF.

The chain links TRBV4-1 to TRBJ1-3; D is unresolved. CDR3 length: 16 residues. V was shortened by 0 bases and J by 0 bases, with 9 bases between the two germline ends. Germline V gives CDR1 MGHRA, CDR2 YSYEKL. CDR3 sequence: CASSQDQGHSGNTIYF. Written as DNA, the CDR3 is TGCGCCAGCAGCCAAGACCAAGGCCACTCTGGAAACACCATATATTTT.

J is TRBJ1-5 and V is TRBV7-2; D uncertain. The V and J ends lost 4 bases and 0 bases respectively, with 10 bases between them. Germline loops: CDR1 SGHTA, CDR2 FQGNSA. The CDR3 consists of 15 residues. DNA of the CDR3: TGTGCCAGCAGCTCTCGACATATTAGCAATCAGCCCCAGCATTTT. Translating gives CASSSRHISNQPQHF.

The chain joins TRBV7-9 to TRBJ2-7, with 7 positions matching TRBD2. The CDR3 runs to 14 residues. V was clipped by 5 bases and J by 2 bases; unmatched bases: 6. Germline CDR1 SEHNR, CDR2 FQNEAQ (reference sequence). The chain's CDR3 is CASSPLAEAYEQYF. CDR3 in DNA: TGTGCCAGCAGCCCCCTAGCGGAAGCCTACGAGCAGTACTTC. Full variable domain (outside the CDR3, taken from reference TRBV7-9 and TRBJ2-7): DTGVSQNPRHKITKRGQNVTFRCDPISEHNRLYWYRQTLGQGPEFLTYFQNEAQLEKSRLLSDRFSAERPKGSFSTLEIQRTEQGDSAMYLCASSPLAEAYEQYFGPGTRLTVT.

The chain couples TRBV6-2 or TRBV6-3 to TRBJ1-1; D call uncertain. CDR3 length equals 14 residues. Per the germline V gene, CDR1 is MNHEY and CDR2 is SVGEGT. Trimming took off 2 bases at V and 5 bases at J, with 12 bases between the two ends. The CDR3 nucleotides read TGTGCCAGCAGTTACGCGGTGGTTTTGACTGAAGCTTTCTTT. Its protein product is CASSYAVVLTEAFF.

This chain uses TRBV30 with TRBJ1-1, with D unclear. Trimming cost V 3 bases and J 8 bases, with 16 bases left between them. The CDR3 runs 13 residues. CDR1 is GTSNPN and CDR2 is SVGIG in the germline V gene (reference sequence). CDR3 region: CAWSSSGLREAFF. DNA of the CDR3: TGTGCCTGGAGCTCGAGTGGACTAAGGGAAGCTTTCTTT.

The chain combines TRBV7-3 with TRBJ2-7; tentatively, D is TRBD2 (5 bases). The V end was cut by 4 bases, the J end by 5 bases, with 12 bases between. The CDR3 is made up of 13 amino acids. Germline V gene data show CDR1 as SGHTA and CDR2 as FQGTGA. CDR3 protein: CASSSSGRDEQYF. As DNA, the CDR3 is TGTGCCAGCAGCTCCTCCGGGCGGGACGAGCAGTACTTC.

This clone was found once. J is TRBJ2-1 and V is TRBV28; 7 positions agree with TRBD1. From germline, CDR1 is MDHEN and CDR2 SYDVKM. There are 14 residues in the CDR3. J gave up 6 bases and V 6 bases, and 8 bases lay outside the gene matches. The CDR3 DNA sequence: TGTGCCAGCAGGATGACAGGGCCATCCAATGAGCAGTTCTTC. Protein sequence: CASRMTGPSNEQFF.

V gene TRBV9 combines with J gene TRBJ1-1; a possible D gene is TRBD1 (5 bases). This CDR3 is 13 amino acids long. Trimming left V 2 bases short and J 3 bases short, with 8 bases between. Per the germline V gene, CDR1 is SGDLS and CDR2 is YYNGEE. CDR3 amino acids: CASSVTRDTEAFF. The CDR3 DNA is TGTGCCAGCAGCGTTACCAGGGACACTGAAGCTTTCTTT.

The chain recombines TRBV5-1 with TRBJ1-1; possible D gene TRBD1, 5 bases. CDR3 length equals 14 residues. Germline-derived CDR1 and CDR2 are SGHRS and YFSETQ. Trimming stripped 4 bases from V and 0 bases from J, with 10 bases between. The CDR3 region has the DNA TGCGCCAGCAGCCGGGACGGCATGAACACTGAAGCTTTCTTT. Its translation is CASSRDGMNTEAFF.

The CDR3 sequence: CATSSLGRNEQFF. CDR3 sequence (DNA): TGTGCCACCAGCAGTCTCGGACGGAACGAGCAGTTCTTC. The rearrangement links TRBV15 to TRBJ2-1; D remains ambiguous. There are 13 residues in the CDR3. CDR1 and CDR2 (germline): LNHNV, YYDKDF (reference sequence). V lost 3 bases to trimming and J lost 10 bases, with 13 bases between them. Combining the CDR3 with reference TRBV15 and TRBJ2-1 gives the whole variable domain DAMVIQNPRYQVTQFGKPVTLSCSQTLNHNVMYWYQQKSSQAPKLLFHYYDKDFNNEADTPDNFQSRRPNTSFCFLDIRSPGLGDTAMYLCATSSLGRNEQFFGPGTRLTVL.

The rearrangement uses TRBV7-8 and TRBJ1-2; D gene uncertain. The ends were cut back, 4 bases at V and 7 bases at J, with 10 bases in the middle. This CDR3 contains 12 residues. In germline, CDR1 is SGHVS, CDR2 FQNEAQ. DNA of the CDR3: TGTGCCAGCAGCTCGGAGAGTCTTGGCTACACCTTC. Protein product: CASSSESLGYTF. Combining the CDR3 with reference TRBV7-8 and TRBJ1-2 gives the whole variable domain GAGVSQSPRYKVAKRGQDVALRCDPISGHVSLFWYQQALGQGPEFLTYFQNEAQLDKSGLPSDRFFAERPEGSVSTLKIQRTQQEDSAVYLCASSSESLGYTFGSGTRLTVV.

The chain recombines TRBV27 with TRBJ2-7; the match to TRBD1 covers 7 bases. Per the germline V gene, CDR1 is MNHEY and CDR2 is SMNVEV (reference sequence). After removal of 6 bases from V and 2 bases from J, the junction contained 10 bases not matched to a gene. The CDR3 sequence is 15 residues long. The chain's CDR3 is CASSIGGLRTYEQYF. CDR3 sequence (DNA): TGTGCCAGCAGCATAGGGGGCTTACGGACCTACGAGCAGTACTTC.

This chain links TRBV30 with TRBJ1-2, with TRBD1 matching over 10 bases. The CDR3 has 14 residues. Germline CDR1 reads GTSNPN; CDR2 reads SVGIG (reference sequence). V lost 0 bases, J lost 6 bases, and 4 bases stayed unmatched. DNA for the CDR3: TGTGCCTGGAGTGTACCCGGGACAGGGGATGGCTACACCTTC. Its translation is CAWSVPGTGDGYTF. The full variable domain, its missing parts supplied by reference TRBV30 and TRBJ1-2, is SQTIHQWPATLVQPVGSPLSLECTVEGTSNPNLYWYRQAAGRGLQLLFYSVGIGQISSEVPQNLSASRPQDRQFILSSKKLLLSDSGFYLCAWSVPGTGDGYTFGSGTRLTVV.

The chain couples TRBV28 to TRBJ1-2; 7 bases agree with TRBD1. The CDR3 length is 15 residues. Germline V CDR1 and CDR2: MDHEN, SYDVKM. The ends lost 5 bases at V and 8 bases at J; junction bases unmatched: 14. CDR3 in amino acids: CASSPPTRGRGGYTF. CDR3 in DNA: TGTGCCAGCAGTCCACCGACCAGGGGGAGGGGGGGCTACACCTTC.

This rearrangement joins TRBV11-2 to TRBJ1-4, with TRBD1 matching over 9 bases. The CDR3 has 17 amino acids. Germline V gene sequence: CDR1 SGHAT, CDR2 FQNNGV. J was trimmed by 0 bases and V by 3 bases; bases with no gene match: 5. The CDR3 region is CASSFWTGVSTNEKLFF. CDR3 coding DNA: TGTGCCAGCAGCTTCTGGACAGGGGTCTCAACTAATGAAAAACTGTTTTTT.

The V and J genes are TRBV9 and TRBJ2-7; TRBD1 is a possible D gene (8 bases). Trimming cost V 2 bases and J 4 bases, with 13 bases left between them. In germline, CDR1 is SGDLS, CDR2 YYNGEE. CDR3 length: 14 residues. The CDR3 loop is CASSVTGGVYEQYF. CDR3 in DNA: TGTGCCAGCAGCGTCACAGGGGGGGTTTACGAGCAGTACTTC.